These 28 T cell receptor beta chains came from one sample sequenced in a study of CD8 T cells in Susac syndrome. A quantity of roughly 0.5 to 1 ug RNA underwent reverse transcription using random hexamers. MiXCR, applied by TCRdb to the immunoSEQ multiplex PCR reads, yields one record per CDR3 protein. The sample gives 250,000 to 300,000 distinct CDR3 sequences, 89% of which show up once; less than 0.2% is in the top ten. Sample: CD8+ T cells from PBMCs. The receptors come from a human donor with multiple sclerosis.

The V gene is TRBV4-2, the J gene TRBJ2-7; 9 positions match TRBD2. With V trimmed by 4 bases and J by 2 bases, 9 bases remained unmatched. This CDR3 spans 16 amino acids. Looked up from germline, CDR1 is LGHNA and CDR2 is YNFKEQ. Written as DNA, the CDR3 is TGTGCCAGCAGCCCCCACGGGCTAGCGGGGACCTACGAGCAGTACTTC. Translated, it gives CASSPHGLAGTYEQYF.

The V call is TRBV29-1, the J call TRBJ1-2, with 8 bases matching TRBD1. This CDR3 contains 13 residues. V lost 3 bases and J lost 7; bases outside the gene matches: 7. CDR1 is SQVTM, CDR2 ANQGSEA, per germline. The CDR3 DNA reads as TGCAGCGTTGAGGGGCAGGGGGCACGTGGCTACACCTTC. As protein: CSVEGQGARGYTF.

The chain joins TRBV20-1 to TRBJ1-1; 7 nucleotides align to TRBD1. The CDR3 consists of 13 residues. The germline CDR1 and CDR2 sequences are DFQATT and SNEGSKA (reference sequence). V lost 8 bases and J lost 1; bases outside the gene matches: 7. DNA of the CDR3: TGCAGTTCGATGGGGGACAGGAACACTGAAGCTTTCTTT. It is translated as CSSMGDRNTEAFF.

Only one count was recorded for this clonotype. The chain links TRBV30 to TRBJ1-1; TRBD1 is a possible D gene (5 bases). V was cut by 2 bases and J by 5 bases, with 6 bases left in between. This CDR3 is built from 11 residues. Germline CDR1 GTSNPN, CDR2 SVGIG (reference sequence). The CDR3 region is CAWSSGTEAFF. The CDR3 DNA follows: TGTGCCTGGAGTTCAGGGACTGAAGCTTTCTTT.

This chain uses TRBV7-3 with TRBJ2-5, with TRBD2 identical over 12 bases. CDR3 length: 15 residues. Germline CDR1 and CDR2: SGHTA and FQGTGA. Germline trimming cut 4 bases from V and 5 bases from J; bases unmatched to any gene: 5. The CDR3 is CASSSWTSGDETQYF. In nucleotides, the CDR3 is TGTGCCAGCAGCTCCTGGACTAGCGGGGACGAGACCCAGTACTTC.

This chain connects TRBV7-9 to TRBJ2-1, with TRBD1 identical over 8 bases. Looked up from germline, CDR1 is SEHNR and CDR2 is FQNEAQ (reference sequence). Trimming took 5 bases from V and 2 from J; bases not matched to a gene: 2. The CDR3 loop spans 14 amino acids. CDR3 amino acids: CASSTTGAYNEQFF. In nucleotides, the CDR3 is TGTGCCAGCAGCACGACAGGGGCCTACAATGAGCAGTTCTTC.

This clonotype has only one observation. The gene calls are TRBV6-5 and TRBJ2-1; D might be TRBD2 (5 bases). The CDR3 is made up of 11 amino acids. The germline V gene encodes CDR1 MNHEY and CDR2 SVGAGI. V was shortened by 2 bases and J by 13 bases, with 9 bases between the two germline ends. CDR3 sequence reads: CASSYLGDQFF. The DNA for the CDR3 is TGTGCCAGCAGTTACCTCGGGGATCAGTTCTTC.

V is TRBV7-9 and J is TRBJ2-1; a possible D gene is TRBD1 (5 bases). CDR1 SEHNR and CDR2 FQNEAQ come from the germline V gene (reference sequence). The CDR3 covers 13 residues. Deletions cut 5 bases from V and 5 bases from J, with 10 bases between. CDR3 nucleotides: TGTGCCAGCAGCCGCAGGGATGACAATGAGCAGTTCTTC. Residues: CASSRRDDNEQFF.

The rearrangement uses TRBV5-1 and TRBJ2-2; D may be TRBD1 or TRBD2 (6 bases each). V lost 2 bases to trimming and J lost 6 bases, with 11 bases between them. CDR3 size: 14 residues. Per the germline V gene, CDR1 is SGHRS and CDR2 is YFSETQ. CDR3: CASSFYREAGELFF. In nucleotides, the CDR3 is TGCGCCAGCAGCTTTTACAGGGAGGCCGGGGAGCTGTTTTTT.

V gene TRBV5-1 combines with J gene TRBJ2-7; D is uncertain. Germline CDR1 is SGHRS and CDR2 is YFSETQ. The CDR3 covers 14 residues. The ends were cut back, 0 bases at V and 2 bases at J, with 9 bases in the middle. The CDR3 nucleotides read TGCGCCAGCAGCTTGGGACATGATGCCTACGAGCAGTACTTC. Translating it yields CASSLGHDAYEQYF.

This chain uses TRBV13 with TRBJ2-2; TRBD2 matches 11 bases. This CDR3 contains 17 residues. Germline V gives CDR1 PRHDT, CDR2 FYEKMQ (reference sequence). V trimming: 2 bases; J trimming: 2 bases; junction bases outside the gene matches: 4. The CDR3 DNA sequence: TGTGCCAGCAGCTTACAACTAGCGGGAGACAACACCGGGGAGCTGTTTTTT. Translating it yields CASSLQLAGDNTGELFF.

CDR3 loop: CASSYSFGGQPQHF. For the CDR3, the DNA is TGTGCCAGCAGTTACTCGTTTGGTGGGCAGCCCCAGCATTTT. The V and J genes are TRBV6-2 or TRBV6-3 and TRBJ1-5, with D unresolved. Germline CDR1 is MNHEY and CDR2 is SVGEGT. Deletions cut 0 bases from V and 7 bases from J, with 10 bases between. The CDR3 runs to 14 residues.

The J gene is TRBJ1-4, the V gene TRBV29-1; D perhaps matches TRBD1 (6 bases). V lost 5 bases and J 11 bases, leaving 12 bases between the germline ends. The CDR3 runs 11 residues. In germline, CDR1 is SQVTM, CDR2 ANQGSEA. The CDR3 spells CSVNRAGKLFF. The DNA of the CDR3 is TGCAGCGTTAACAGGGCGGGGAAACTGTTTTTT.

The CDR3 loop reads CASSSSGTGSYEQYF. CDR3 sequence (DNA): TGTGCCAGCAGCTCCTCCGGGACAGGGTCCTACGAGCAGTACTTC. This chain joins TRBV6-6 and TRBJ2-7; 9 nucleotides agree with TRBD1. The CDR3 has 15 amino acids. The V and J ends lost 6 bases and 1 base, in that order; junction bases with no gene match: 7. Germline V gene data show CDR1 as MNHNY and CDR2 as SVGAGI (reference sequence).

J is TRBJ2-1 and V is TRBV3-1, with 14 bases that match TRBD2. Germline CDR1 and CDR2: LGHDT and YNNKEL (reference sequence). The CDR3 has 18 amino acids. With V trimmed by 0 bases and J by 10 bases, 11 bases remained unmatched. The CDR3 spells CASSQDWRLGTSGGEQFF. CDR3 DNA sequence: TGTGCCAGCAGCCAAGATTGGCGGCTAGGGACTAGCGGGGGAGAGCAGTTCTTC.

The chain combines TRBV30 with TRBJ1-2; D unresolved. This CDR3 comprises 15 residues. Between the trimmed V and J ends, which lost 0 bases and 1 base, there was a span of 12 bases. Per the germline V gene, CDR1 is GTSNPN and CDR2 is SVGIG (reference sequence). CDR3 loop: CAWSVGQLFNYGYTF. CDR3 nucleotides: TGTGCCTGGAGTGTAGGGCAGCTCTTTAACTATGGCTACACCTTC.

This sequence joins TRBV7-6 and TRBJ2-4; the match to TRBD1 covers 7 bases. CDR3 length: 18 amino acids. CDR1 SGHVS and CDR2 FNYEAQ come from the germline V gene. The V segment lost 1 base and the J segment 1 base; nucleotides outside the gene matches: 10. This CDR3 is CASSLGPHRGLAKNIQYF. CDR3 nucleotides: TGTGCCAGCAGCTTAGGCCCACACAGGGGTCTTGCCAAAAACATTCAGTACTTC.

V is TRBV24-1 and J is TRBJ2-3; 9 bases are a match to TRBD2. The germline V gene encodes CDR1 KGHDR and CDR2 SFDVKD. Trimming cost V 12 bases and J 3 bases; bases outside gene matches: 9. CDR3 length: 14 residues. Here the CDR3 DNA reads TGTGCCCCCTCGGAGCGGGAGGAAACAGATACGCAGTATTTT. Its protein is CAPSEREETDTQYF.

J is TRBJ1-5 and V is TRBV20-1; D not certain. The germline V and J ends were trimmed by 2 bases and 6 bases, with 17 bases remaining between them. This CDR3 is 15 amino acids long. Germline V CDR1 and CDR2: DFQATT, SNEGSKA (reference sequence). The CDR3 spells CSARLVVVKGQPQHF. CDR3 sequence (DNA): TGCAGTGCTAGATTAGTGGTCGTCAAGGGTCAGCCCCAGCATTTT.

This rearrangement joins TRBV14 to TRBJ2-1; no reliable D call. Germline CDR1 is SGHDN and CDR2 is FVKESK. The CDR3 length is 13 residues. With 3 bases removed from V and 5 bases from J, the gap between germline ends came to 8 bases. Written as DNA, the CDR3 is TGTGCCAGCAGCCATTTCCCGGACAATGAGCAGTTCTTC. Protein: CASSHFPDNEQFF.

V is TRBV29-1 and J is TRBJ1-3; D gene ambiguous. The germline CDR1 and CDR2 sequences are SQVTM and ANQGSEA. The CDR3 is 16 residues long. Trimming cost V 0 bases and J 3 bases, with 15 bases left between them. The CDR3 DNA reads TGCAGCGTTGAAGATGAGCCGGGGTCATATGGAAACACCATATATTTT. It codes for CSVEDEPGSYGNTIYF. Filled out from reference TRBV29-1 and TRBJ1-3, the complete variable domain reads SAVISQKPSRDICQRGTSLTIQCQVDSQVTMMFWYRQQPGQSLTLIATANQGSEATYESGFVIDKFPISRPNLTFSTLTVSNMSPEDSSIYLCSVEDEPGSYGNTIYFGEGSWLTVV.

The chain links TRBV24-1 to TRBJ2-3, with TRBD2 matching 7 bases. V trimming: 9 bases; J trimming: 2 bases; junction bases outside the gene matches: 13. This CDR3 has 16 residues. CDR1 is KGHDR and CDR2 is SFDVKD in the germline V gene. The chain's CDR3 is CATSPSRAGVTDTQYF. The CDR3 region has the DNA TGTGCCACCTCCCCTTCTCGGGCGGGGGTCACAGATACGCAGTATTTT.

The chain employs TRBV23-1 and TRBJ2-7; D remains ambiguous. TRBV23-1 is an ORF, and what it does is uncertain. The CDR3 is 20 residues long. Between the trimmed V and J ends, which lost 1 base and 0 bases, there was a span of 25 bases. CDR3 residues: CASSQCGIDGRTPSSYEQYF. CDR3 nucleotides: TGCGCCAGCAGTCAATGCGGCATCGACGGACGGACCCCGAGCTCCTACGAGCAGTACTTC.

This chain links TRBV20-1 with TRBJ2-5; D unresolved. The V gene lost 3 bases and the J gene lost 5 bases, with 1 base spanning the gap. Looked up from germline, CDR1 is DFQATT and CDR2 is SNEGSKA (reference sequence). This CDR3 has 9 amino acids. CDR3 loop: CSASETQYF. In DNA, the CDR3 is TGCAGTGCTAGCGAGACCCAGTACTTC.

The chain is built from TRBV28 and TRBJ1-3; the D is unclear. Germline-derived CDR1 and CDR2 are MDHEN and SYDVKM. This CDR3 contains 16 residues. Trimming left V 6 bases short and J 0 bases short, with 15 bases between. Here the CDR3 DNA reads TGTGCCAGCAGCCCCCTACAAGTTACCTCTGGAAACACCATATATTTT. Amino acid sequence: CASSPLQVTSGNTIYF.

The J gene is TRBJ2-7, the V gene TRBV27; 10 bases are shared with TRBD1. Germline lookup yields CDR1 MNHEY and CDR2 SMNVEV (reference sequence). V trimming: 5 bases; J trimming: 2 bases; junction bases outside the gene matches: 6. The CDR3 totals 15 residues. The DNA for the CDR3 is TGTGCCAGCAGTATTACCGGGACAGGGGCCTACGAGCAGTACTTC. Translated, it gives CASSITGTGAYEQYF.

The CDR3 is CASSLVFHEQYF. In nucleotides, the CDR3 is TGTGCCAGCAGCTTAGTTTTCCACGAGCAGTACTTC. This chain joins TRBV7-8 and TRBJ2-7; D uncertain. The CDR3 contains 12 residues. Germline CDR1 SGHVS, CDR2 FQNEAQ. V was trimmed by 1 base and J by 5 bases, leaving 6 bases between them.

V and J are TRBV15 and TRBJ2-7; D remains ambiguous. Per germline, CDR1 LNHNV and CDR2 YYDKDF (reference sequence). The CDR3 runs to 17 residues. Trimming removed 0 bases from V and 2 bases from J, with 17 bases in between. CDR3 sequence (DNA): TGTGCCACCAGCAGAGATCTAAAACAGTACAGAGCCTACGAGCAGTACTTC. It encodes CATSRDLKQYRAYEQYF.